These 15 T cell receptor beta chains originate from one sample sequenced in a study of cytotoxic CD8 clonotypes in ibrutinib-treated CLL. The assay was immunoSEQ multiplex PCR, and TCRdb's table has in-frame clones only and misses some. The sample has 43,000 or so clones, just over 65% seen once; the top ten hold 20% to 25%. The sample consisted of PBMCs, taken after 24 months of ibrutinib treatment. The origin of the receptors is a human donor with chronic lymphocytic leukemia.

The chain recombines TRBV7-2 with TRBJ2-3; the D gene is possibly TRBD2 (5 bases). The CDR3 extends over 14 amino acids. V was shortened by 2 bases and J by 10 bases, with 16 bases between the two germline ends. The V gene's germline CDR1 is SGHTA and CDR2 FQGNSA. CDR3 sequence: CASSLRGNWGAQYF. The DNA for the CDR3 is TGTGCCAGCAGCTTACGAGGGAACTGGGGAGCGCAGTATTTT.

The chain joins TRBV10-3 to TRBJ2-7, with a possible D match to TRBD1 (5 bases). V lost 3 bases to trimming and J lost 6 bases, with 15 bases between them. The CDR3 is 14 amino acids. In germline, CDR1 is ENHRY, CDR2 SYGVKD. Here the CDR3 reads CAISEEQDIGEQYF. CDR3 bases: TGTGCCATCAGTGAAGAACAGGACATCGGCGAGCAGTACTTC.

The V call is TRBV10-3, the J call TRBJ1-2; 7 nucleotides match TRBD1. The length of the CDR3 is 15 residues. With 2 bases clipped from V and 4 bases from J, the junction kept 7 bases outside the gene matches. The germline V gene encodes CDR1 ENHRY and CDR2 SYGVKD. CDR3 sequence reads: CAISEDRVVVYGYTF. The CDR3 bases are TGTGCCATCAGTGAGGACAGGGTTGTGGTCTATGGCTACACCTTC.

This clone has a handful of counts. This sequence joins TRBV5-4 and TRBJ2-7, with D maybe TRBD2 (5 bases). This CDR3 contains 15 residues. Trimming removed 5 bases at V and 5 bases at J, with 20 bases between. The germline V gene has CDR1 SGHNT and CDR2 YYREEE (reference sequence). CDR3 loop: CASSRLGRENNEQYF. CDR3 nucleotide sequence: TGTGCCAGCAGTAGGTTGGGTAGGGAGAATAACGAGCAGTACTTC.

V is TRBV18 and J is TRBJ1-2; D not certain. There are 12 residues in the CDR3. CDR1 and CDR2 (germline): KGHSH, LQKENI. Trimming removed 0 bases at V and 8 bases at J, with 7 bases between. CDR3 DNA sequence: TGTGCCAGCTCACCACCGGTTGGGGGCTACACCTTC. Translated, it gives CASSPPVGGYTF. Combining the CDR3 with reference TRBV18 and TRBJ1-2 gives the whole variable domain NAGVMQNPRHLVRRRGQEARLRCSPMKGHSHVYWYRQLPEEGLKFMVYLQKENIIDESGMPKERFSAEFPKEGPSILRIQQVVRGDSAAYFCASSPPVGGYTFGSGTRLTVV.

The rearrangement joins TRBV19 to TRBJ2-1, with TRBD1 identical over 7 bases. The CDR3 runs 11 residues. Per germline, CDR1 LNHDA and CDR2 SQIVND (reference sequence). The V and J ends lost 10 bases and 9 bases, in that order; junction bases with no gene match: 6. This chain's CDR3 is CATVTGIEQFF. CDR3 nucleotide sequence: TGTGCCACCGTGACAGGGATTGAGCAGTTCTTC.

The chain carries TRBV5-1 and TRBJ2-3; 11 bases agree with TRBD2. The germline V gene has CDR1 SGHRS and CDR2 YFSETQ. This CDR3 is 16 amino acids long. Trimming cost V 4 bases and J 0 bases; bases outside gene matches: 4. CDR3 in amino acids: CASSSGTSGSTDTQYF. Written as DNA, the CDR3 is TGCGCCAGCAGCAGCGGGACTAGCGGTAGCACAGATACGCAGTATTTT.

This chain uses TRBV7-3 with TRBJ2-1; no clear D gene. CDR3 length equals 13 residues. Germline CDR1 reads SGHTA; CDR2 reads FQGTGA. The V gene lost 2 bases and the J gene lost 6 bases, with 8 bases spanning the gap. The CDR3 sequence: CASSLQEPNEQFF. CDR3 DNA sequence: TGTGCCAGCAGCTTACAAGAACCCAATGAGCAGTTCTTC.

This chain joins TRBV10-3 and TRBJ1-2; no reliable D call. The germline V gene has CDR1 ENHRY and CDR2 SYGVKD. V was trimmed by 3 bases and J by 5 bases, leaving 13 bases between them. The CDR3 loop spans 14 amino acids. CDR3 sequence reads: CAISDPGVHYGYTF. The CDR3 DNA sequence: TGTGCCATCAGTGACCCCGGGGTTCATTATGGCTACACCTTC.

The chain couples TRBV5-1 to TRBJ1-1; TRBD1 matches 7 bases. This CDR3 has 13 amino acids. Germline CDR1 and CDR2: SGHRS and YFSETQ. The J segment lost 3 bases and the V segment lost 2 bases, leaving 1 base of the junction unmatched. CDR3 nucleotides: TGCGCCAGCAGCTTTACAGGGGACACTGAAGCTTTCTTT. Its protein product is CASSFTGDTEAFF.

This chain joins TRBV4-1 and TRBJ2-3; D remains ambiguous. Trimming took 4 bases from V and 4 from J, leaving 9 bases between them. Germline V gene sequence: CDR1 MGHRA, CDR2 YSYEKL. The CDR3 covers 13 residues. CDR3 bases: TGCGCCAGCAGCCCCTCGCGCGCAGATACGCAGTATTTT. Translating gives CASSPSRADTQYF.

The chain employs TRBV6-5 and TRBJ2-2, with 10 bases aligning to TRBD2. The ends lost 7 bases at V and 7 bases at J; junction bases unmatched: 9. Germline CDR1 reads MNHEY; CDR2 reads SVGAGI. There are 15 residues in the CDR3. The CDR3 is CASNPWLAGVGELFF. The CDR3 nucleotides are TGTGCCAGCAACCCGTGGCTAGCGGGGGTCGGGGAGCTGTTTTTT.

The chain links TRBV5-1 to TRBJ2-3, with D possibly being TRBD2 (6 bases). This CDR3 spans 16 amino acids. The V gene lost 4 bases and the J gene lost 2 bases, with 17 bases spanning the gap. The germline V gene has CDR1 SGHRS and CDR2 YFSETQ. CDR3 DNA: TGCGCCAGCAGCCCCCTTGGGGGAGGAACCACAGATACGCAGTATTTT. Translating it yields CASSPLGGGTTDTQYF.

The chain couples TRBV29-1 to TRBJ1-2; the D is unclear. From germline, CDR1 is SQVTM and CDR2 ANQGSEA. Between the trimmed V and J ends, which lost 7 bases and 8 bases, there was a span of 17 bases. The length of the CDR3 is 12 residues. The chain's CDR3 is CSDSWSLGGYTF. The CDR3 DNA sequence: TGCAGCGATTCATGGTCCCTAGGGGGCTACACCTTC.

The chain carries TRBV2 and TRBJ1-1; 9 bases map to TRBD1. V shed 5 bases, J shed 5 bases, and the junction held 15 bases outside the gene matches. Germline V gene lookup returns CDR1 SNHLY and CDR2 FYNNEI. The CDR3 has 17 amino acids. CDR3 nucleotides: TGTGCCAGCAGTAGACAGGGGGGTCGCAACTATTATACTGAAGCTTTCTTT. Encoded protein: CASSRQGGRNYYTEAFF. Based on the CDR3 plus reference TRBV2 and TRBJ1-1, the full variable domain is EPEVTQTPSHQVTQMGQEVILRCVPISNHLYFYWYRQILGQKVEFLVSFYNNEISEKSEIFDDQFSVERPDGSNFTLKIRSTKLEDSAMYFCASSRQGGRNYYTEAFFGQGTRLTVV.